This T cell receptor beta chain was found in a study of shared clonotypes between healthy human individuals. Note on this clone: Antigen specificity is unknown.

General study points: Naive CD4 clonotypes overlapped across a handful of donors at roughly 5%.

Germline V gene data show CDR1 as SGHDT and CDR2 as YYEEEE. The CDR3 loop spans 15 amino acids. Between the trimmed V and J ends, which lost 0 bases and 6 bases, there was a span of 12 bases. It was at deep level that the assay was run. Sequenced by immunoSEQ multiplex PCR; TCRdb stores in-frame clones only, minus some. The table has more than 2,000,000 clones, approximately 95% seen once. Adult donors, all healthy and HIV-negative, had no recent acute infections or vaccinations. The source is a man aged 18 to 30 in good health. Some clones in this sample may be carry-over from other donors' samples. Sequencing used naive CD4+ T cells from PBMCs. Documented subset: CD45RA+ positively selected. The chain carries TRBV5-6 and TRBJ2-2; the D gene is possibly TRBD2 (6 bases). In DNA form, the CDR3 reads TGTGCCAGCAGCTTGGCCGGGGGTCGGCCCGGGGAGCTGTTTTTT. Translating it yields CASSLAGGRPGELFF.